The 2 T cell receptor beta chains in this list originate from one sample, sequenced in a study of T cells after yellow fever vaccination (dated by TCRdb to about 2019). To prepare the library, 5' RACE was applied. The sequencer was an Illumina HiSeq 2500. The public reads were run again by TCRdb, first through fastp at Q25 and then through MiXCR, and only productive beta chains were kept. CDR3 protein duplicates are merged, each entry listing the most common genes and DNA. This sample lists approximately 31,000 distinct CDR3 sequences; about 10% were detected once. 10% to 15% of the sample belongs to the ten largest clones. In light of the paper, this sample's treatment or condition label describes: live attenuated yellow fever vaccine strain. The sample consisted of PBMCs, either bulk or a sorted T-cell subset (CD4+, CD8+, memory, or dextramer-sorted; not recorded which), taken about 2 weeks after the first yellow fever vaccination. These receptor sequences come from a man aged 18 to 35 who received the YFV17D yellow fever vaccine.

This clonotype was seen many times. This chain uses TRBV7-3 with TRBJ2-5; 8 bases are shared with TRBD2. Germline V lookup: CDR1 SGHTA, CDR2 FQGTGA. CDR3 length equals 14 residues. The junction had 6 bases not matched to a gene; V was cut back by 4 bases and J by 5 bases. CDR3 DNA sequence: TGTGCCAGCAGCTCAGGACTAGCTGGGGAGACCCAGTACTTC. Translation: CASSSGLAGETQYF.

At least ten counts were recorded for this clonotype. This chain links TRBV11-2 with TRBJ2-2, with 9 bases that match TRBD1. The CDR3 has 19 amino acids. Germline loops: CDR1 SGHAT, CDR2 FQNNGV. Unmatched junction bases numbered 14, after V lost 3 bases and J lost 3 bases. As DNA, the CDR3 is TGTGCCAGCAGCTTTTCCATATACAGGGGGCGCGTGTACACCGGGGAGCTGTTTTTT. Translating gives CASSFSIYRGRVYTGELFF.